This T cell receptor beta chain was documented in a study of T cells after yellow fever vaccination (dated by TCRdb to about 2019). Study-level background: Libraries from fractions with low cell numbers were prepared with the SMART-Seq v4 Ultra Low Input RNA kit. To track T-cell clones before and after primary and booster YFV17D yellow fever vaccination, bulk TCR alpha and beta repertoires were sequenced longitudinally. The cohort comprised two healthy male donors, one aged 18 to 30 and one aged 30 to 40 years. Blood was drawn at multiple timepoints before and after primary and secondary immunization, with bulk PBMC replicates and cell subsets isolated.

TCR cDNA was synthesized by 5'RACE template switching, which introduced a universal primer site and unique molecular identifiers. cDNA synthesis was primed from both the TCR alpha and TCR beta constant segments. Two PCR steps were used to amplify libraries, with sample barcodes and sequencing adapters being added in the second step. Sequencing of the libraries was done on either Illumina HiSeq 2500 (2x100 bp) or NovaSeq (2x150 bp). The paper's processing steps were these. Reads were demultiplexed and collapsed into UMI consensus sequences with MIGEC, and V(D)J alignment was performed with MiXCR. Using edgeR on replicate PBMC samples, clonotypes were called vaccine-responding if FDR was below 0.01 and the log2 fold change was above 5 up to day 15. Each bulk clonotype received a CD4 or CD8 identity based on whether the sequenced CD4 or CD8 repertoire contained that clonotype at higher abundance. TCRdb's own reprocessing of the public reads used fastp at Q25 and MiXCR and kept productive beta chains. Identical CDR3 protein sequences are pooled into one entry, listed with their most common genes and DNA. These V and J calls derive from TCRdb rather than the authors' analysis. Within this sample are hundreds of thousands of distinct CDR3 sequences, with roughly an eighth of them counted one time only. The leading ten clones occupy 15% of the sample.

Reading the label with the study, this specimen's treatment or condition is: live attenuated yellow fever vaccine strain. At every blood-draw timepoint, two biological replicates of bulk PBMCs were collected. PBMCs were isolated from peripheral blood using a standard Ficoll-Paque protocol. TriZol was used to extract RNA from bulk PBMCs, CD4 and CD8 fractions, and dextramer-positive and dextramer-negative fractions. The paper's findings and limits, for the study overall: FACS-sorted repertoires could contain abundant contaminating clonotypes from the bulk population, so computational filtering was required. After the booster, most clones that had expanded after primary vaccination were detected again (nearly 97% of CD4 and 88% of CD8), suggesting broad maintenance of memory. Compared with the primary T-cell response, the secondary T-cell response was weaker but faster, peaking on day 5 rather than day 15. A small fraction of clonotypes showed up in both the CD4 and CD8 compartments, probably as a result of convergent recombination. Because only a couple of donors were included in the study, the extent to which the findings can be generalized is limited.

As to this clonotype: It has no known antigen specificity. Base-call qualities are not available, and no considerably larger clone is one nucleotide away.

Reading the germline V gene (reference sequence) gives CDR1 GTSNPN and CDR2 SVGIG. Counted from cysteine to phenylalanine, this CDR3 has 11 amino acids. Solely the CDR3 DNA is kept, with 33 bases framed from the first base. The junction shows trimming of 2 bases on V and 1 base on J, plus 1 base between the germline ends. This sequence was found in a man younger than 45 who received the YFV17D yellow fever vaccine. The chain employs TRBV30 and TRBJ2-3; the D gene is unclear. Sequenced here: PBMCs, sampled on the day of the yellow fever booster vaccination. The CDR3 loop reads CAWSRTDTQYF. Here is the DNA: TGTGCCTGGAGTCGCACAGATACGCAGTATTTT. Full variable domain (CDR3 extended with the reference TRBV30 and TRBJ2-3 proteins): SQTIHQWPATLVQPVGSPLSLECTVEGTSNPNLYWYRQAAGRGLQLLFYSVGIGQISSEVPQNLSASRPQDRQFILSSKKLLLSDSGFYLCAWSRTDTQYFGPGTRLTVL.